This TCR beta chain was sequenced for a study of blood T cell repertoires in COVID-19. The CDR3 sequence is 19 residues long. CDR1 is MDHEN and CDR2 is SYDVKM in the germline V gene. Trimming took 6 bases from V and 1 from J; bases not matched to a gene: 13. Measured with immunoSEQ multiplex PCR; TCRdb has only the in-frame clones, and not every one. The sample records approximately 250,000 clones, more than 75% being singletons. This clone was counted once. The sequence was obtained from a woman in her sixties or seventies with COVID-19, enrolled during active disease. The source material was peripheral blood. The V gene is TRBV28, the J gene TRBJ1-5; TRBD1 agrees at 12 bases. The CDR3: CASRTPRDRGRVSNQPQHF. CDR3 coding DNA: TGTGCCAGCAGAACCCCCCGGGACAGGGGGCGCGTCAGCAATCAGCCCCAGCATTTT.